This T cell receptor (beta chain) originates from a study of T cell changes during pregnancy in multiple sclerosis. The junction had 8 bases not matched to a gene; V was cut back by 3 bases and J by 1 base. In germline, CDR1 is SGHTA, CDR2 FQGNSA. This CDR3 is 17 amino acids long. Only in-frame clones appear in the TCRdb table, and some are missing; sequencing was by immunoSEQ multiplex PCR. The sample has tens of thousands of clones; 93% are singletons. The receptor's source is a female donor with multiple sclerosis, enrolled in a pregnancy study. This chain uses TRBV7-2 with TRBJ2-7; 11 bases are a match to TRBD2. The source was CD4+ T cells from peripheral blood mononuclear cells, collected in the third trimester of pregnancy. CDR3 nucleotides: TGTGCCAGCAGCTTCCGTCTGACTAGCGGGGCTTCCTACGAGCAGTACTTC. This gives the protein CASSFRLTSGASYEQYF.